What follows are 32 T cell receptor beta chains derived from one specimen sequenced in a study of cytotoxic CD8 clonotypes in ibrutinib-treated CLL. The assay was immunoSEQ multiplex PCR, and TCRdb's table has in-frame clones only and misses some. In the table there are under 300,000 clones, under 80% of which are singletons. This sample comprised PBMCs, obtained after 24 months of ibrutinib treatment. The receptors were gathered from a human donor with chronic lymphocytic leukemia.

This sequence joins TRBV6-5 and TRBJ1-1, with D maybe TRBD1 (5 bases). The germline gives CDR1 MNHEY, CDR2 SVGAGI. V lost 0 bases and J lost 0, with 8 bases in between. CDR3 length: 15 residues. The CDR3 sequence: CASSYSNRMNTEAFF. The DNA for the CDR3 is TGTGCCAGCAGTTACTCGAACAGGATGAACACTGAAGCTTTCTTT.

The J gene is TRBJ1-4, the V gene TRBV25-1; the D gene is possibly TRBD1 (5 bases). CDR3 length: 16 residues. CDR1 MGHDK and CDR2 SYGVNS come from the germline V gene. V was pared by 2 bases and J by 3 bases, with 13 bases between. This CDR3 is CASSEAKGGANEKLFF. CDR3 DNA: TGTGCCAGCAGTGAAGCAAAAGGAGGGGCTAATGAAAAACTGTTTTTT.

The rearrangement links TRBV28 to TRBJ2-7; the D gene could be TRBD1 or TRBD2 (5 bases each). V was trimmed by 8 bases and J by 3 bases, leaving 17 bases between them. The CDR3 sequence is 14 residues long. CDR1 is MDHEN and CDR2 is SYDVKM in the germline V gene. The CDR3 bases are TGTGCCAGCTGTCCTCCCGGGGACCTCTACGAGCAGTACTTC. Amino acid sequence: CASCPPGDLYEQYF.

This CDR3 is CASSVGVLLGDTQYF. The CDR3 DNA is TGTGCCAGCAGCGTAGGGGTCCTTCTAGGTGATACGCAGTATTTT. V and J are TRBV9 and TRBJ2-3; D not certain. Trimming took off 0 bases at V and 6 bases at J, with 14 bases between the two ends. CDR3 length equals 15 residues. Germline V gives CDR1 SGDLS, CDR2 YYNGEE.

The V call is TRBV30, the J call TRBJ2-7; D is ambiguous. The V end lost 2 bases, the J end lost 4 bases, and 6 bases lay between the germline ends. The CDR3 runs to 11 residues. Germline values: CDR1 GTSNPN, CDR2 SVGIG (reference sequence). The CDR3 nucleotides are TGTGCCTGGAGTAGCAGGTACGAGCAGTACTTC. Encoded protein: CAWSSRYEQYF.

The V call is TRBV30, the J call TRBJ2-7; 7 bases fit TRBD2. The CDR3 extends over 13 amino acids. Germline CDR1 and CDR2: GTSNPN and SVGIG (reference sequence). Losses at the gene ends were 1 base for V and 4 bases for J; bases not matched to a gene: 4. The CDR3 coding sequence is TGTGCCTGGAGTGATGACGGGGGGTACGAGCAGTACTTC. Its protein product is CAWSDDGGYEQYF.

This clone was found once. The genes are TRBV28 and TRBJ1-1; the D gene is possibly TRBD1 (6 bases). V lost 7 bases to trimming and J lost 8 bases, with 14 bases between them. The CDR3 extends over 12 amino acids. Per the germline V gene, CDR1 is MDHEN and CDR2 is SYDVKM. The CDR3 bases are TGTGCCAGCAATCCGACAGGATTAGAAGCTTTCTTT. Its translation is CASNPTGLEAFF.

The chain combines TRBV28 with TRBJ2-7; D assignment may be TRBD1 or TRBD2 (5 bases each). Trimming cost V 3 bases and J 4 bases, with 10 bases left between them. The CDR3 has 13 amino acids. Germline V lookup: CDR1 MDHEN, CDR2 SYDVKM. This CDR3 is CASSLGEWYEQYF. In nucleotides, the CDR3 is TGTGCCAGCAGTTTGGGGGAGTGGTACGAGCAGTACTTC. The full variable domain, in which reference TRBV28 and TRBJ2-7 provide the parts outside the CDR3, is DVKVTQSSRYLVKRTGEKVFLECVQDMDHENMFWYRQDPGLGLRLIYFSYDVKMKEKGDIPEGYSVSREKKERFSLILESASTNQTSMYLCASSLGEWYEQYFGPGTRLTVT.

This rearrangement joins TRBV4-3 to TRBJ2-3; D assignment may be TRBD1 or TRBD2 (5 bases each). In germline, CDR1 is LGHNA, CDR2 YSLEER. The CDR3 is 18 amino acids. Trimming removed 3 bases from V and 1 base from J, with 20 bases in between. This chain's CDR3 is CASSQGPPGPQRTDTQYF. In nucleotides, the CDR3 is TGCGCCAGCAGCCAGGGTCCCCCGGGACCCCAGCGCACAGATACGCAGTATTTT.

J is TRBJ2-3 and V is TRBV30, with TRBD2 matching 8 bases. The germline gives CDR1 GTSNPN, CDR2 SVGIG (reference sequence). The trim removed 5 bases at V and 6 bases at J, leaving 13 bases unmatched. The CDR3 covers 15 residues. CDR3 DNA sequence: TGTGCCTGGGGGGCCGAGCGGGAGATGTTGGATACGCAGTATTTT. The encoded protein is CAWGAEREMLDTQYF.

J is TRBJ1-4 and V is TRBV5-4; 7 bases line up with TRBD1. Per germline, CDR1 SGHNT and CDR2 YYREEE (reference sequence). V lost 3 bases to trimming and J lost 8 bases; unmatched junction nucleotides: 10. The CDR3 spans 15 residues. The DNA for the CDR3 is TGTGCCAGCAGCTCCTCGACAGGGAGGCAGGAAAAACTGTTTTTT. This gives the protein CASSSSTGRQEKLFF.

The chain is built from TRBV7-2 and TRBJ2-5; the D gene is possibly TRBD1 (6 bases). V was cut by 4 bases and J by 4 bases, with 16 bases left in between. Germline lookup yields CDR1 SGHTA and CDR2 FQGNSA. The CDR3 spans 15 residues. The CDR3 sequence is CASSSVSGVGETQYF. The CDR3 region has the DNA TGTGCCAGCAGCTCGGTATCAGGGGTGGGAGAGACCCAGTACTTC.

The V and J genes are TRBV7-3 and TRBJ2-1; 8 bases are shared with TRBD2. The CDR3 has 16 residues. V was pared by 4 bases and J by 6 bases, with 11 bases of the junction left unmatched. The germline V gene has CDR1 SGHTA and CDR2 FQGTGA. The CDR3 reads CASSSRTSGRLNEQFF. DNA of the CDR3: TGTGCCAGCAGCTCACGTACTAGCGGAAGACTCAATGAGCAGTTCTTC.

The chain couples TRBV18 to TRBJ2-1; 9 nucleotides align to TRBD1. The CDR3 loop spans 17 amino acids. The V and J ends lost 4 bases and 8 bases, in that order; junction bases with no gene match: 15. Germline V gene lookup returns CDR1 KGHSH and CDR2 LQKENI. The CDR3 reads CASSRRTGTGNWDEQFF. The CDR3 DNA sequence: TGTGCCAGCTCACGCAGAACCGGGACAGGGAATTGGGATGAGCAGTTCTTC.

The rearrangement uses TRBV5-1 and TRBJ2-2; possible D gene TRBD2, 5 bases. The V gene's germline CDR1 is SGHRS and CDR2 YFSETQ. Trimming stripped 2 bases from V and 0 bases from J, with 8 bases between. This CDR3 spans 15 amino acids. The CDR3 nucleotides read TGCGCCAGCAGCTTTGGAGGTCCGAACACCGGGGAGCTGTTTTTT. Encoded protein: CASSFGGPNTGELFF. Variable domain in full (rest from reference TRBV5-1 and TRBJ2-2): KAGVTQTPRYLIKTRGQQVTLSCSPISGHRSVSWYQQTPGQGLQFLFEYFSETQRNKGNFPGRFSGRQFSNSRSEMNVSTLELGDSALYLCASSFGGPNTGELFFGEGSRLTVL.

CDR3 loop: CASSSIREAFF. CDR3 DNA sequence: TGTGCCAGCAGCTCAATCAGGGAGGCTTTCTTT. The chain is built from TRBV7-8 and TRBJ1-1; TRBD1 might be the D (5 bases). Trimming left V 4 bases short and J 11 bases short, with 11 bases between. CDR1 SGHVS and CDR2 FQNEAQ come from the germline V gene. The CDR3 is 11 residues long.

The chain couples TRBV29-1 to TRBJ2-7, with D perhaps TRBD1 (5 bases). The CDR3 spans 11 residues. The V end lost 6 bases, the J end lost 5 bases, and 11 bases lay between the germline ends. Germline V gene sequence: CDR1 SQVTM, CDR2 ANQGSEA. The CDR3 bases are TGCAGCGTGAGACAGAACAACGAGCAGTACTTC. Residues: CSVRQNNEQYF.

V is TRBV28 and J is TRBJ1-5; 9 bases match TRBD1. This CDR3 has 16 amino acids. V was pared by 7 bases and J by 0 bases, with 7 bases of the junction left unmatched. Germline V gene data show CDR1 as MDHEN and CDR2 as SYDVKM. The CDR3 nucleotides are TGTGCCAGCACCCTAACAGGGGGCCCTAGCAATCAGCCCCAGCATTTT. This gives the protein CASTLTGGPSNQPQHF.

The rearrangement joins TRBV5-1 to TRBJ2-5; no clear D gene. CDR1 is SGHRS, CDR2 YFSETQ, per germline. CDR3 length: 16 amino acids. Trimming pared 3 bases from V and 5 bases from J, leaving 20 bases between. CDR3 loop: CASSSGPEMAGETQYF. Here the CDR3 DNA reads TGCGCCAGCAGCTCCGGGCCAGAGATGGCTGGTGAGACCCAGTACTTC.

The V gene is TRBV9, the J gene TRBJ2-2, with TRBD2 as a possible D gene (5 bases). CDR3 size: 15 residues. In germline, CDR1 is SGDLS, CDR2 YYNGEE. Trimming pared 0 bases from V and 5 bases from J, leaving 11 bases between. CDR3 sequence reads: CASSVAPPGTGELFF. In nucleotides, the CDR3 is TGTGCCAGCAGCGTAGCCCCCCCGGGGACCGGGGAGCTGTTTTTT.

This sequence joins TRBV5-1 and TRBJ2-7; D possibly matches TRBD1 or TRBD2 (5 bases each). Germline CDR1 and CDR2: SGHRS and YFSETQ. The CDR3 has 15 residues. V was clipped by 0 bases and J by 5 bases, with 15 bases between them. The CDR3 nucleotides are TGCGCCAGCAGCTTGGTGTACGGGGCTGGGGACGAGCAGTACTTC. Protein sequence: CASSLVYGAGDEQYF.

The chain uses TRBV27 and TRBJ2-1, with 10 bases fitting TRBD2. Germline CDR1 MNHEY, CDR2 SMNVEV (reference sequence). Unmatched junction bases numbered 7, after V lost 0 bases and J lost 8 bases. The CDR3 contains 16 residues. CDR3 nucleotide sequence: TGTGCCAGCAGTTTATCGACTAGCGGGTTAAGCGATGAGCAGTTCTTC. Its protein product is CASSLSTSGLSDEQFF.

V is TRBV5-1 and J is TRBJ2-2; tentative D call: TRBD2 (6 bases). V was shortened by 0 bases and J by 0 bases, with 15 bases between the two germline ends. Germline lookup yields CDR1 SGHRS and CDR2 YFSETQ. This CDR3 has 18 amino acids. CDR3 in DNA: TGCGCCAGCAGCTTGGTTAGCGGTTACTACGCGAACACCGGGGAGCTGTTTTTT. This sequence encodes CASSLVSGYYANTGELFF.

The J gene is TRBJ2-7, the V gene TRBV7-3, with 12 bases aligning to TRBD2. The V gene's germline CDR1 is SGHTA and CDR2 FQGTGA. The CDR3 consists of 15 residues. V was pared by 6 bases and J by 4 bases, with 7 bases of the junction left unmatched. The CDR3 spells CASSLAGGPQYEQYF. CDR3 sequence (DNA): TGTGCCAGCAGTCTAGCGGGAGGGCCGCAGTACGAGCAGTACTTC.

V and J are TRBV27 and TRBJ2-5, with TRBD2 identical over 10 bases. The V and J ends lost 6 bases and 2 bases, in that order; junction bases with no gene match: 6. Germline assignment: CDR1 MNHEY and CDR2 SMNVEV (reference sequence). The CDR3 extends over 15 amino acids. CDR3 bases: TGTGCCAGCAGGGGGTGGACTAGCGGTCAAGAGACCCAGTACTTC. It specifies CASRGWTSGQETQYF.

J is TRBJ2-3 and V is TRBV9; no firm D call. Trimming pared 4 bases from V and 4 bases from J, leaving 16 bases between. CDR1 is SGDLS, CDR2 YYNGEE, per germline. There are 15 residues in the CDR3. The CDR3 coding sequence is TGTGCCAGCAGCCTCCGAACCACAATCGCAGATACGCAGTATTTT. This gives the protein CASSLRTTIADTQYF. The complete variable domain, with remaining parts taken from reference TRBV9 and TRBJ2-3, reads DSGVTQTPKHLITATGQRVTLRCSPRSGDLSVYWYQQSLDQGLQFLIQYYNGEERAKGNILERFSAQQFPDLHSELNLSSLELGDSALYFCASSLRTTIADTQYFGPGTRLTVL.

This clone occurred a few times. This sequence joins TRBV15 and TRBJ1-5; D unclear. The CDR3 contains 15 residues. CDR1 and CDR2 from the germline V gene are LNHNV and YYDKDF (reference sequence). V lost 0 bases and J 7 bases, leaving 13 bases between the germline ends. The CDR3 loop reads CATSRDQAGGQPQHF. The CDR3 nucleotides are TGTGCCACCAGCAGAGATCAAGCAGGCGGGCAGCCCCAGCATTTT.

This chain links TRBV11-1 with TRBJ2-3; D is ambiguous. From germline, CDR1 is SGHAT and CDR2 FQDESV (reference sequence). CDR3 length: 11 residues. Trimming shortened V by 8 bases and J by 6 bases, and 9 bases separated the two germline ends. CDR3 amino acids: CASATWDTQYF. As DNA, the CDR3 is TGTGCCAGCGCTACCTGGGATACGCAGTATTTT.

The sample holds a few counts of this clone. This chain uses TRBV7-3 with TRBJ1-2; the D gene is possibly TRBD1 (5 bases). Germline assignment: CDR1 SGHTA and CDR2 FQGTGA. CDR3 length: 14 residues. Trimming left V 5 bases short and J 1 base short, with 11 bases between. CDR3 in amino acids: CASSPGLDNYGYTF. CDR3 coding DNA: TGTGCCAGCAGCCCGGGACTCGATAACTATGGCTACACCTTC. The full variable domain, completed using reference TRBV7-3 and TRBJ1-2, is GAGVSQTPSNKVTEKGKYVELRCDPISGHTALYWYRQSLGQGPEFLIYFQGTGAADDSGLPNDRFFAVRPEGSVSTLKIQRTERGDSAVYLCASSPGLDNYGYTFGSGTRLTVV.

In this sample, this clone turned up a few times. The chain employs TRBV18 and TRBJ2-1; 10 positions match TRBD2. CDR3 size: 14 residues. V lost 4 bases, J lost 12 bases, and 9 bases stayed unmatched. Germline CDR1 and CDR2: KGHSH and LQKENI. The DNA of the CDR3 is TGTGCCAGCTCACTTGGACTAGCGGACCTACGGCAGTTCTTC. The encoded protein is CASSLGLADLRQFF.

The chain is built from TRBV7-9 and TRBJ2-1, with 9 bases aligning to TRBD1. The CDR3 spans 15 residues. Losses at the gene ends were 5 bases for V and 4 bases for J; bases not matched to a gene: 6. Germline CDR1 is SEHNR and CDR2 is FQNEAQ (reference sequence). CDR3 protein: CASSPPGQGYNEQFF. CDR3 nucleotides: TGTGCCAGCAGCCCCCCGGGACAGGGTTACAATGAGCAGTTCTTC.

CDR3 sequence reads: CASKIVGGVGEKLFF. CDR3 bases: TGTGCCAGCAAGATTGTAGGGGGGGTCGGTGAAAAACTGTTTTTT. J is TRBJ1-4 and V is TRBV7-9; D is possibly TRBD1 (6 bases). CDR1 SEHNR and CDR2 FQNEAQ come from the germline V gene (reference sequence). This CDR3 spans 15 amino acids. V lost 7 bases and J 7 bases, leaving 19 bases between the germline ends. The full variable domain, its missing parts supplied by reference TRBV7-9 and TRBJ1-4, is DTGVSQNPRHKITKRGQNVTFRCDPISEHNRLYWYRQTLGQGPEFLTYFQNEAQLEKSRLLSDRFSAERPKGSFSTLEIQRTEQGDSAMYLCASKIVGGVGEKLFFGSGTQLSVL.